This paragraph reports one T cell receptor beta chain. The sample originates from a study of blood T cells in healthy people across ages. This CDR3 comprises 14 residues. Between the trimmed V and J ends, which lost 8 bases and 3 bases, there was a span of 15 bases. Germline V CDR1 and CDR2: SGDLS, YYNGEE. Next came a second PCR, run for roughly 6 to 11 cycles, which used a sample-barcoded 5' primer along with a J-beta primer mix. In TCRdb, the 5' RACE reads were re-called with MiXCR into one record per CDR3 protein. The repertoire holds hundreds of thousands of distinct CDR3 sequences, with approximately 67% as singletons.

The sequenced material came from blood. The sequence came from a man aged 25 to 40 in good health. The chain recombines TRBV9 with TRBJ2-4; D possibly corresponds to TRBD1 (6 bases). The CDR3 coding sequence is TGTGCCAGTAACAGGGCCGAAAACAAAAACATTCAGTACTTC. Protein sequence: CASNRAENKNIQYF.